The 12 T cell receptor beta chains below were found in one sample sequenced in a study of T cells in Graves' hyperthyroidism and ophthalmopathy. Amplification yielded TCR beta CDR3 regions, with RNA transcripts as the source. The HTBI primer set served for first-round RT-PCR of the TCR CDR3. Via MiXCR, TCRdb re-called the multiplex PCR reads, giving one row per CDR3 protein. The repertoire holds about 480,000 distinct CDR3 sequences, with approximately 24% as singletons. Sequenced material: blood. The origin of the receptors is a woman under 40 with Graves' ophthalmopathy.

This clonotype showed up just a few times. The chain couples TRBV9 to TRBJ2-1, with 12 bases matching TRBD1. The CDR3 consists of 15 residues. Losses at the gene ends were 4 bases for V and 8 bases for J; bases not matched to a gene: 7. Germline CDR1 SGDLS, CDR2 YYNGEE. CDR3 bases: TGTGCCAGCAGCTCCCGGGACAGGGGGCTTGATGAGCAGTTCTTC. Its translation is CASSSRDRGLDEQFF.

This rearrangement joins TRBV19 to TRBJ1-1; D unclear. There are 15 residues in the CDR3. Deletions cut 3 bases from V and 0 bases from J, with 11 bases between. Germline loops: CDR1 LNHDA, CDR2 SQIVND (reference sequence). Written as DNA, the CDR3 is TGTGCCAGTAGTATTATTGGGATTATGAACACTGAAGCTTTCTTT. This encodes CASSIIGIMNTEAFF.

The table lists this clonotype with many counts. V gene TRBV10-3 combines with J gene TRBJ2-2; 8 bases align to TRBD1. This CDR3 has 18 amino acids. J lost 4 bases, V lost 2 bases, and 12 bases had no gene match. Per germline, CDR1 ENHRY and CDR2 SYGVKD. CDR3 coding DNA: TGTGCCATCAGTGAGCGGGACAGGACCGATCGTGGCACCGGGGAGCTGTTTTTT. This gives the protein CAISERDRTDRGTGELFF.

The chain has TRBV10-1 and TRBJ2-5; TRBD2 is a possible D gene (7 bases). Trimming shortened V by 0 bases and J by 5 bases, and 13 bases separated the two germline ends. CDR1 and CDR2 (germline): WNHNN, SYGVQD (reference sequence). This CDR3 contains 15 residues. The CDR3: CASSESAGARETQYF. In DNA form, the CDR3 reads TGCGCCAGCAGTGAGTCGGCGGGGGCGCGGGAGACCCAGTACTTC.

This clonotype was counted at least ten times. This sequence joins TRBV7-8 and TRBJ1-1; D is unclear. Germline-derived CDR1 and CDR2 are SGHVS and FQNEAQ. V was trimmed by 2 bases and J by 10 bases, leaving 11 bases between them. The CDR3 consists of 12 residues. CDR3 amino acids: CASSLRRWGAFF. DNA for the CDR3: TGTGCCAGCAGCTTAAGACGGTGGGGAGCTTTCTTT. Filled out from reference TRBV7-8 and TRBJ1-1, the complete variable domain reads GAGVSQSPRYKVAKRGQDVALRCDPISGHVSLFWYQQALGQGPEFLTYFQNEAQLDKSGLPSDRFFAERPEGSVSTLKIQRTQQEDSAVYLCASSLRRWGAFFGQGTRLTVV.

This clonotype was found a few times. The V gene is TRBV5-1, the J gene TRBJ1-2; TRBD1 matches at 9 bases. Germline CDR1 and CDR2: SGHRS and YFSETQ. The CDR3 contains 14 residues. The V and J ends lost 3 bases and 4 bases, in that order; junction bases with no gene match: 4. This CDR3 is CASSWTGAGYGYTF. Written as DNA, the CDR3 is TGCGCCAGCAGCTGGACAGGGGCGGGCTATGGCTACACCTTC.

This clonotype came up once. The chain couples TRBV20-1 to TRBJ2-5, with no clear D. Deletions cut 1 base from V and 4 bases from J, with 7 bases between. The CDR3 contains 12 residues. Germline V gives CDR1 DFQATT, CDR2 SNEGSKA (reference sequence). In DNA, the CDR3 is TGCAGTGCTAGAGCAGGCTCAGAGACCCAGTACTTC. Translated: CSARAGSETQYF.

This clonotype was recorded many times. The chain links TRBV9 to TRBJ1-1; D is perhaps TRBD1 (6 bases). V lost 3 bases and J lost 6, with 21 bases in between. The CDR3 length is 16 residues. CDR1 is SGDLS and CDR2 is YYNGEE in the germline V gene. This CDR3 reads CASSAMTGTRDPEAFF. CDR3 nucleotides: TGTGCCAGCAGCGCTATGACAGGAACTCGAGACCCTGAAGCTTTCTTT.

The rearrangement links TRBV4-1 to TRBJ2-7, with 9 bases lining up with TRBD2. Germline trimming cut 2 bases from V and 2 bases from J; bases unmatched to any gene: 10. This CDR3 is 17 amino acids long. Per the germline V gene, CDR1 is MGHRA and CDR2 is YSYEKL. The CDR3 DNA reads as TGCGCCAGCAGCCAACCAAGAGGACTAGCGATTACCTACGAGCAGTACTTC. Its protein product is CASSQPRGLAITYEQYF.

This clonotype was recorded many times. The chain recombines TRBV20-1 with TRBJ2-2; D may be TRBD1 or TRBD2 (6 bases each). V was trimmed by 5 bases and J by 7 bases, leaving 11 bases between them. The CDR3 runs 12 residues. Germline V lookup: CDR1 DFQATT, CDR2 SNEGSKA (reference sequence). CDR3 in amino acids: CSAGRGGGELFF. The CDR3, as DNA: TGCAGTGCTGGCAGGGGAGGCGGGGAGCTGTTTTTT.

This clonotype showed up many times. The rearrangement joins TRBV7-9 to TRBJ1-1; 7 bases map to TRBD1. Germline trimming cut 8 bases from V and 5 bases from J; bases unmatched to any gene: 14. The CDR3 length is 15 residues. The germline gives CDR1 SEHNR, CDR2 FQNEAQ (reference sequence). CDR3 amino acids: CASRAYRTGGTEAFF. Here the CDR3 DNA reads TGTGCCAGCCGTGCTTACAGGACAGGTGGTACTGAAGCTTTCTTT.

The chain recombines TRBV4-1 with TRBJ1-2, with D perhaps TRBD1 (6 bases). The CDR3 has 15 amino acids. Trimming left V 4 bases short and J 6 bases short, with 18 bases between. Germline V gene data show CDR1 as MGHRA and CDR2 as YSYEKL. The CDR3 region has the DNA TGCGCCAGCAGCCTCTCCGAAGGGGGAATTGATGGCTACACCTTC. It translates to CASSLSEGGIDGYTF.